This TCR beta chain is drawn from a study of identical twins. Notes on the study in general: Insertions were reduced in abundant cord blood beta clonotypes but not in memory repertoires.

Through template switching, a universal primer site was introduced, and the cDNA contained unique molecular identifiers. MiXCR, run by TCRdb on the 5' RACE reads, gives a single entry per CDR3 protein. The sample holds roughly 690,000 distinct CDR3 sequences, over 5% seen once. This clonotype has a count of ten or more. The antigen is not known. The CDR3 has 14 amino acids. Germline V gene data show CDR1 as SQVTM and CDR2 as ANQGSEA. The V end lost 2 bases, the J end lost 4 bases, and 11 bases lay between the germline ends. This receptor was obtained from a young man in good health. The sample comprised naive T cells sorted from blood. The J gene is TRBJ2-2, the V gene TRBV29-1; a possible D gene is TRBD1 (5 bases). This CDR3 reads CSVERQGGTGELFF. The CDR3 DNA reads TGCAGCGTTGAACGGCAGGGCGGCACCGGGGAGCTGTTTTTT.